This TCR beta chain came from a study of cytomegalovirus exposure and HLA in healthy donors. General study results and limits: Sequencing probably produced one cluster of sequence variants that were highly shared. The productive fraction for most TCR beta V segments was about 90% or about 30% in an earlier analysis. Fewer N-insertions than the roughly 670-donor mean were reportedly shown by an Asian-associated ancestry cluster in a later analysis. Per published accounts, TCR beta sequences correctly predicted the HLA-A and HLA-B alleles of most subjects.

Both 60 Vbeta primers and 13 Jbeta primers went into the PCR. The protocol was immunoSEQ multiplex PCR, while the TCRdb copy is restricted to in-frame clones and leaves out a portion. The repertoire consists of over 150,000 clones, with 75% to 90% occurring once and the leading ten covering around 2.3%. A note on this clone: The antigen remains undetermined.

This TCR was sampled from a male donor in good health and CMV-seronegative. What was sequenced was PBMCs.

The CDR3: CASSPQGVAGANVLTF. The CDR3 DNA follows: TGTGCCAGCAGTCCGCAGGGGGTGGCTGGGGCCAACGTCCTGACTTTC. The chain couples TRBV27 to TRBJ2-6; TRBD1 aligns across 7 bases. Germline CDR1 and CDR2: MNHEY and SMNVEV (reference sequence). J lost 2 bases, V lost 5 bases, and 6 bases had no gene match. CDR3 size: 16 residues.